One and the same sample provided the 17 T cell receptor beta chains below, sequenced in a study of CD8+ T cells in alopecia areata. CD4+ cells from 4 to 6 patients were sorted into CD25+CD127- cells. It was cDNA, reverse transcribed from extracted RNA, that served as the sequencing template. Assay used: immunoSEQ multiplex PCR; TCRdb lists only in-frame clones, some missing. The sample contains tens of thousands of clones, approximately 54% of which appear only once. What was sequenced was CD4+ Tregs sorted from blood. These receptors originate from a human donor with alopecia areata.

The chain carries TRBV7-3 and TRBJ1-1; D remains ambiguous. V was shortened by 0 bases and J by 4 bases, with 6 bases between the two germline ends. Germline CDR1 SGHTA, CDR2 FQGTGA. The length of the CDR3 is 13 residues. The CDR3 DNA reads TGTGCCAGCAGCTTAACCCGAACCACTGAAGCTTTCTTT. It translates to CASSLTRTTEAFF.

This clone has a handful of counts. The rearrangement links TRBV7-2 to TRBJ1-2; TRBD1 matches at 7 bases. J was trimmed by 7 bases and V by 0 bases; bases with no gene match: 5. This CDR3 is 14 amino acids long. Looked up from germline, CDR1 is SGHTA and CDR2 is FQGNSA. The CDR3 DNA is TGTGCCAGCAGCTTAGCTGACAGGGTGGGTGGCTACACCTTC. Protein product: CASSLADRVGGYTF.

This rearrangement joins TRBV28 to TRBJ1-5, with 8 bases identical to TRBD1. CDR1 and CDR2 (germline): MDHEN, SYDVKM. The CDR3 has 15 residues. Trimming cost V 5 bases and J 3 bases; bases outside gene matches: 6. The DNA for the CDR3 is TGTGCCAGCAGTGGGGACAGGCGCAACAATCAGCCCCAGCATTTT. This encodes CASSGDRRNNQPQHF. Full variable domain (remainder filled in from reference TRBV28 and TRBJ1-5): DVKVTQSSRYLVKRTGEKVFLECVQDMDHENMFWYRQDPGLGLRLIYFSYDVKMKEKGDIPEGYSVSREKKERFSLILESASTNQTSMYLCASSGDRRNNQPQHFGDGTRLSIL.

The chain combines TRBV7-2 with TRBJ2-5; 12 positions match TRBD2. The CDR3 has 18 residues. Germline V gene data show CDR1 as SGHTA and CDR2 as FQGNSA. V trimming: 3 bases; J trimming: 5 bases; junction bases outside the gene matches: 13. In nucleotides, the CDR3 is TGTGCCAGCAGCTTCCCGACTAGCGGGGGCCCGGGGGTGGAGACCCAGTACTTC. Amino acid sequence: CASSFPTSGGPGVETQYF.

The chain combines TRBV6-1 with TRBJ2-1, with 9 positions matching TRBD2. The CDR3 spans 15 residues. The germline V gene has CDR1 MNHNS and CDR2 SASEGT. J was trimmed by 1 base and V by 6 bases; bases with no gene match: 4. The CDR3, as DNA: TGTGCCAGCAGCTCCCTAGCGGGATCCTACAATGAGCAGTTCTTC. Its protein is CASSSLAGSYNEQFF.

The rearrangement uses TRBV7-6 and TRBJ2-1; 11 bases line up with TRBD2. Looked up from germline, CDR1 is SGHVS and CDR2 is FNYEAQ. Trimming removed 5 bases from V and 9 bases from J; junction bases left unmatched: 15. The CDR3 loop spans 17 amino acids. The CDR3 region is CASSPTSTSGRGCEQFF. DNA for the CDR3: TGTGCCAGCAGCCCTACCTCCACTAGCGGGAGAGGGTGTGAGCAGTTCTTC.

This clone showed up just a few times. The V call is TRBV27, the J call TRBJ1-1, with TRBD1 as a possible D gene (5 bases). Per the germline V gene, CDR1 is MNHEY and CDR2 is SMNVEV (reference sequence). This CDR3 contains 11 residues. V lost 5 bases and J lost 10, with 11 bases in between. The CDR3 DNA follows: TGTGCCAGCAGTCAGGGAGGCCGAGCTTTCTTT. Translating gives CASSQGGRAFF.

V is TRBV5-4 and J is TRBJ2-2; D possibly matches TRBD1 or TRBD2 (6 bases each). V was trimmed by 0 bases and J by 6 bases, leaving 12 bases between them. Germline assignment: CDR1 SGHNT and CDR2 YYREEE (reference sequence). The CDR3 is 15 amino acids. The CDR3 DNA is TGTGCCAGCAGCTTGGTCCGTGGGGGGCCCGGGGAGCTGTTTTTT. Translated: CASSLVRGGPGELFF. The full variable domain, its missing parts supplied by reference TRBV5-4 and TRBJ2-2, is ETGVTQSPTHLIKTRGQQVTLRCSSQSGHNTVSWYQQALGQGPQFIFQYYREEENGRGNFPPRFSGLQFPNYSSELNVNALELDDSALYLCASSLVRGGPGELFFGEGSRLTVL.

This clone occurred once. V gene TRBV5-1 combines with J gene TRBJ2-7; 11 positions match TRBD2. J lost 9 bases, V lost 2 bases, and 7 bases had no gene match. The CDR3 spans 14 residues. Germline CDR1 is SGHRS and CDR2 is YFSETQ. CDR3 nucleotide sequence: TGCGCCAGCAGCTTAGAACTAGCGGGAGACGGGCAGTACTTC. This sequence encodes CASSLELAGDGQYF.

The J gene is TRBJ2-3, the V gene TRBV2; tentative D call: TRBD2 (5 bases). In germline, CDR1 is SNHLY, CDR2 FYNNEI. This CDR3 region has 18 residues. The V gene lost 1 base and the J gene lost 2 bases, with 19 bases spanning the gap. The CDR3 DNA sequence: TGTGCCAGCAGTGAAGGGCTAGCCCACGTTTCGAACACAGATACGCAGTATTTT. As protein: CASSEGLAHVSNTDTQYF.

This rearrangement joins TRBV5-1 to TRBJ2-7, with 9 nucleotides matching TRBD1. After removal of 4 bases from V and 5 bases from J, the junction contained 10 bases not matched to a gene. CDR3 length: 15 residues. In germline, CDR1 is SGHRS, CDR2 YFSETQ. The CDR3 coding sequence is TGCGCCAGCAGCCCCACAGGGGGCTGGTTCGACGAGCAGTACTTC. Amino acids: CASSPTGGWFDEQYF.

CDR3 region: CAISVKGDQPQHF. The CDR3 region has the DNA TGTGCCATCAGTGTGAAGGGGGATCAGCCCCAGCATTTT. V usage is TRBV10-3 and J usage is TRBJ1-5, with a tentative D call TRBD1 (6 bases). This CDR3 is built from 13 residues. Germline lookup yields CDR1 ENHRY and CDR2 SYGVKD. With 4 bases removed from V and 5 bases from J, the gap between germline ends came to 9 bases.

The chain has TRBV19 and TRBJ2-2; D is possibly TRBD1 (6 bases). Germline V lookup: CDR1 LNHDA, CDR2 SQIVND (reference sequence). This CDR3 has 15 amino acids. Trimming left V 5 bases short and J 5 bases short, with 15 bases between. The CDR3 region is CASSFQGRGTGELFF. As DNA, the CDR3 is TGTGCCAGTAGTTTCCAGGGGCGCGGGACCGGGGAGCTGTTTTTT.

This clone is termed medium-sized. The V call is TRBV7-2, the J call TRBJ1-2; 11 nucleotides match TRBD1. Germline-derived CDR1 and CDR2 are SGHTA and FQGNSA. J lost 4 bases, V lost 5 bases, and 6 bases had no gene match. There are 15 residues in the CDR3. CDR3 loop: CASSLRGQGGYGYTF. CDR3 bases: TGTGCCAGCAGCCTTAGGGGACAGGGGGGCTATGGCTACACCTTC.

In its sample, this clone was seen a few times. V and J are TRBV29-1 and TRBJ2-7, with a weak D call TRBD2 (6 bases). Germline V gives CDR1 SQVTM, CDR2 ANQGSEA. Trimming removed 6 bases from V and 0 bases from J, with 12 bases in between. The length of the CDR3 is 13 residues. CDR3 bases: TGCAGCGTGCGGGGAGCCCTCTCCTACGAGCAGTACTTC. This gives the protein CSVRGALSYEQYF.

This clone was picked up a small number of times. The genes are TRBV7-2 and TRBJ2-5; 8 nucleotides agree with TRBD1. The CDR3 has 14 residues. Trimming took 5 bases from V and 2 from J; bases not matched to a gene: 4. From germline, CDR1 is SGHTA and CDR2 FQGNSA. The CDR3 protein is CASSQGQAQETQYF. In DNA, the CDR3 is TGTGCCAGCAGCCAGGGACAGGCTCAAGAGACCCAGTACTTC. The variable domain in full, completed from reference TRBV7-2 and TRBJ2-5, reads GAGVSQSPSNKVTEKGKDVELRCDPISGHTALYWYRQSLGQGLEFLIYFQGNSAPDKSGLPSDRFSAERTGGSVSTLTIQRTQQEDSAVYLCASSQGQAQETQYFGPGTRLLVL.

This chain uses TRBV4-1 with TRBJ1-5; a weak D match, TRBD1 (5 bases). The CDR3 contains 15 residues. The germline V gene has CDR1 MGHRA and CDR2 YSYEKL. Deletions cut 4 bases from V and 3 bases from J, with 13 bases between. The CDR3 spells CASSPTAAPNQPQHF. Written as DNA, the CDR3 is TGCGCCAGCAGCCCGACAGCAGCCCCCAATCAGCCCCAGCATTTT.